Each of the 31 T cell receptor beta chains below was sequenced from the same sample in a study of Ad26.COV2.S vaccination and SARS-CoV-2 variants. Sequencing was performed with immunoSEQ multiplex PCR; in TCRdb, only in-frame clones are kept and a portion is missing. The table includes under 150,000 clones, just over 85% detected once. The sequencing here drew on peripheral blood, taken after recovery from COVID-19. The receptors derive from a human donor who had recovered from COVID-19.

The genes are TRBV5-1 and TRBJ2-7; the D is unclear. Trimming cost V 0 bases and J 3 bases, with 10 bases left between them. The CDR3 length is 14 residues. Germline-derived CDR1 and CDR2 are SGHRS and YFSETQ. The CDR3 is CASSLDGQNYEQYF. DNA for the CDR3: TGCGCCAGCAGCTTGGATGGGCAGAACTACGAGCAGTACTTC.

The chain employs TRBV10-3 and TRBJ2-7, with D maybe TRBD2 (6 bases). This CDR3 spans 17 amino acids. Germline lookup yields CDR1 ENHRY and CDR2 SYGVKD. V shed 4 bases and J shed 3 bases, with 22 bases lying between them. This CDR3 reads CAISVQAGDGGYYEQYF. CDR3 sequence (DNA): TGTGCCATCAGTGTCCAGGCTGGAGACGGGGGATACTACGAGCAGTACTTC.

This chain connects TRBV11-2 to TRBJ1-5; TRBD1 matches 8 bases. Germline V lookup: CDR1 SGHAT, CDR2 FQNNGV. The CDR3 is 15 amino acids. The V segment lost 5 bases and the J segment 3 bases; nucleotides outside the gene matches: 6. The DNA of the CDR3 is TGTGCCAGCAGCCAGCGGACAGGGTCCAATCAGCCCCAGCATTTT. Translation gives CASSQRTGSNQPQHF.

The chain joins TRBV6-2 or TRBV6-3 to TRBJ2-2; D assignment may be TRBD1 or TRBD2 (6 bases each). CDR1 is MNHEY and CDR2 is SVGEGT in the germline V gene. CDR3 size: 16 residues. The ends were cut back, 5 bases at V and 0 bases at J, with 13 bases in the middle. This CDR3 reads CASSDRGTSNTGELFF. CDR3 DNA sequence: TGTGCCAGCAGTGACCGGGGGACATCGAACACCGGGGAGCTGTTTTTT.

This sequence joins TRBV28 and TRBJ1-1; 7 nucleotides agree with TRBD1. V shed 9 bases and J 1 base; nucleotides not matched to a gene: 5. The CDR3 covers 13 residues. Germline V gives CDR1 MDHEN, CDR2 SYDVKM. The CDR3 nucleotides read TGTGCCAGTTACAGGGGTCAGAACACTGAAGCTTTCTTT. Translating it yields CASYRGQNTEAFF.

The J gene is TRBJ2-1, the V gene TRBV11-1; D is perhaps TRBD1 (6 bases). This CDR3 has 16 amino acids. Per germline, CDR1 SGHAT and CDR2 FQDESV (reference sequence). Trimming removed 5 bases at V and 4 bases at J, with 18 bases between. CDR3 sequence: CASSQPDSLPYNEQFF. As DNA, the CDR3 is TGTGCCAGCAGCCAGCCGGACAGCCTACCTTACAATGAGCAGTTCTTC.

The chain employs TRBV28 and TRBJ2-1; D may be TRBD2 (7 bases). Germline CDR1 and CDR2: MDHEN and SYDVKM. V lost 7 bases and J 9 bases, leaving 22 bases between the germline ends. The CDR3 spans 15 residues. CDR3 nucleotides: TGTGCCAGCACCCTGCTAGTTGAGGGGGGGCTTGAGCAGTTCTTC. Amino acids: CASTLLVEGGLEQFF.

The J gene is TRBJ1-1, the V gene TRBV28; 7 bases map to TRBD1. This CDR3 has 12 amino acids. The V gene end was trimmed by 5 bases and the J gene end by 11 bases; junction bases not matched to a gene: 8. CDR1 and CDR2 (germline): MDHEN, SYDVKM. The CDR3 DNA reads as TGTGCCAGCAGTATATCAGGGGGTGTGGCTTTCTTT. It is translated as CASSISGGVAFF.

This clone has a handful of counts. The chain recombines TRBV29-1 with TRBJ2-1; 8 nucleotides line up with TRBD1. CDR1 is SQVTM, CDR2 ANQGSEA, per germline. CDR3 length equals 16 residues. V shed 3 bases and J 2 bases; nucleotides not matched to a gene: 9. The CDR3 protein is CSVEATGAQPYNEQFF. The CDR3 DNA sequence: TGCAGCGTTGAGGCGACAGGGGCTCAGCCCTACAATGAGCAGTTCTTC.

The chain links TRBV9 to TRBJ1-1; no firm D call. From germline, CDR1 is SGDLS and CDR2 YYNGEE. This CDR3 is built from 13 residues. V lost 4 bases, J lost 4 bases, and 11 bases lay in between. DNA of the CDR3: TGTGCCAGCAGCCGCGAGCGGGGCACTGAAGCTTTCTTT. Translated: CASSRERGTEAFF.

The V gene is TRBV12-3 or TRBV12-4, the J gene TRBJ2-5; a weak D match, TRBD2 (6 bases). This CDR3 region has 12 residues. The V end lost 3 bases, the J end lost 9 bases, and 11 bases lay between the germline ends. The CDR3 DNA follows: TGTGCCAGCAGTTTCGGTAGGGAGGCCCAGTACTTC. As protein: CASSFGREAQYF.

The chain recombines TRBV6-5 with TRBJ1-2, with unresolved D. CDR3 length equals 13 residues. Trimming took off 9 bases at V and 2 bases at J, with 13 bases between the two ends. Germline-derived CDR1 and CDR2 are MNHEY and SVGAGI. The DNA of the CDR3 is TGTGCCAGGGACCGGGAGTCGAACTATGGCTACACCTTC. Translation: CARDRESNYGYTF.

This chain links TRBV5-1 with TRBJ2-5; 11 bases fit TRBD2. This CDR3 has 16 residues. CDR1 is SGHRS, CDR2 YFSETQ, per germline. Unmatched junction bases numbered 3, after V lost 0 bases and J lost 2 bases. CDR3 amino acids: CASSLALAGGQETQYF. In DNA form, the CDR3 reads TGCGCCAGCAGCTTGGCCCTAGCGGGGGGACAAGAGACCCAGTACTTC.

The rearrangement links TRBV28 to TRBJ2-3, with 7 bases lining up with TRBD1. The V gene's germline CDR1 is MDHEN and CDR2 SYDVKM. The V and J ends lost 6 bases and 0 bases, in that order; junction bases with no gene match: 9. The CDR3 contains 16 residues. The CDR3 region is CASSPALGQSTDTQYF. CDR3 DNA sequence: TGTGCCAGCAGCCCTGCACTGGGACAGAGCACAGATACGCAGTATTTT.

The V and J genes are TRBV6-2 or TRBV6-3 and TRBJ2-7; D not certain. Trimming shortened V by 0 bases and J by 2 bases, and 8 bases separated the two germline ends. CDR1 MNHEY and CDR2 SVGEGT come from the germline V gene. The CDR3 contains 14 residues. The DNA of the CDR3 is TGTGCCAGCAGTTACTCGAACCCCCCCTACGAGCAGTACTTC. Amino acids: CASSYSNPPYEQYF.

The gene calls are TRBV21-1 and TRBJ1-5. TRBV21-1 is a known pseudogene. The CDR3 length is 16 residues. DNA of the CDR3: TGTGCCAGCAGCCTGGGGGAGCAGGAATTTGGACAGCCCCAGCATTTT. Translation: CASSLGEQEFGQPQHF.

The chain carries TRBV18 and TRBJ1-1, with D possibly TRBD1 on 6 matching bases. Germline-derived CDR1 and CDR2 are KGHSH and LQKENI. V was trimmed by 8 bases and J by 5 bases, leaving 21 bases between them. The CDR3 is made up of 15 amino acids. The CDR3 region has the DNA TGTGCCAGCGCAACGAAGATGGGGGCGAGTACTGAAGCTTTCTTT. Translated, it gives CASATKMGASTEAFF.

The rearrangement links TRBV6-5 to TRBJ1-2, with a possible D match to TRBD1 (6 bases). Trimming shortened V by 8 bases and J by 2 bases, and 15 bases separated the two germline ends. Germline lookup yields CDR1 MNHEY and CDR2 SVGAGI. The CDR3 spans 14 residues. The CDR3 DNA follows: TGTGCCAGCGCCCCACGAGGACAGAACTATGGCTACACCTTC. This codes for CASAPRGQNYGYTF.

About this clone itself: The sample contains more than one DNA sequence encoding this CDR3. V is TRBV20-1 and J is TRBJ2-3; D unclear. Germline V lookup: CDR1 DFQATT, CDR2 SNEGSKA (reference sequence). The V end lost 3 bases, the J end lost 3 bases, and 7 bases lay between the germline ends. The length of the CDR3 is 12 residues. The CDR3 loop is CSASLGTDTQYF. CDR3 DNA: TGCAGTGCTAGTCTGGGAACAGATACGCAGTATTTT.

The V and J genes are TRBV15 and TRBJ2-6, with D unresolved. CDR3 length: 15 residues. The ends were cut back, 5 bases at V and 2 bases at J, with 10 bases in the middle. Germline assignment: CDR1 LNHNV and CDR2 YYDKDF (reference sequence). CDR3 residues: CATSDPPPGANVLTF. The CDR3 DNA reads as TGTGCCACCAGCGACCCGCCGCCTGGGGCCAACGTCCTGACTTTC.

The genes are TRBV6-5 and TRBJ2-7; 8 bases are a match to TRBD1. In germline, CDR1 is MNHEY, CDR2 SVGAGI. Germline trimming cut 5 bases from V and 5 bases from J; bases unmatched to any gene: 11. CDR3 length: 15 amino acids. CDR3 protein: CASSRARTGFDEQYF. CDR3 coding DNA: TGTGCCAGCAGTCGGGCCCGGACAGGGTTCGACGAGCAGTACTTC.

The chain joins TRBV6-2 or TRBV6-3 to TRBJ2-7, with D possibly matching TRBD1 (6 bases). Germline lookup yields CDR1 MNHEY and CDR2 SVGEGT. The CDR3 extends over 13 amino acids. V was pared by 5 bases and J by 3 bases, with 11 bases between. CDR3 region: CASSHGQSYEQYF. The CDR3 nucleotides are TGTGCCAGCAGTCACGGACAGAGCTACGAGCAGTACTTC.

J is TRBJ2-2 and V is TRBV19; a weak D match, TRBD1 (5 bases). Per germline, CDR1 LNHDA and CDR2 SQIVND (reference sequence). CDR3 length: 15 residues. V was cut by 7 bases and J by 2 bases, with 14 bases left in between. Here the CDR3 DNA reads TGTGCCAGTACCTCACATCAGGGTAACACCGGGGAGCTGTTTTTT. Residues: CASTSHQGNTGELFF.

This chain joins TRBV11-2 and TRBJ1-2, with D possibly matching TRBD1 (6 bases). V was pared by 5 bases and J by 6 bases, with 10 bases between. This CDR3 comprises 12 residues. The germline CDR1 and CDR2 sequences are SGHAT and FQNNGV. The CDR3 DNA is TGTGCCAGCAGCGAAGGGGGGGATGGCTACACCTTC. This gives the protein CASSEGGDGYTF.

This chain joins TRBV5-1 and TRBJ2-1; D uncertain. V lost 0 bases to trimming and J lost 3 bases, with 7 bases between them. CDR1 and CDR2 (germline): SGHRS, YFSETQ. The CDR3 contains 14 residues. The CDR3 bases are TGCGCCAGCAGCTTGGGTGTCATCTACAATGAGCAGTTCTTC. It yields the protein CASSLGVIYNEQFF.

This clone has a single count. The V call is TRBV18, the J call TRBJ2-7, with D perhaps TRBD2 (6 bases). CDR1 KGHSH and CDR2 LQKENI come from the germline V gene. The CDR3 loop spans 15 amino acids. Trimming pared 6 bases from V and 5 bases from J, leaving 20 bases between. The CDR3 protein is CASSSWGGGIDEQYF. DNA of the CDR3: TGTGCCAGCTCCTCCTGGGGTGGAGGGATCGACGAGCAGTACTTC.

V and J are TRBV4-3 and TRBJ1-1; 8 bases align to TRBD1. CDR1 is LGHNA and CDR2 is YSLEER in the germline V gene. Trimming took 0 bases from V and 2 from J; bases not matched to a gene: 11. This CDR3 region has 18 residues. In nucleotides, the CDR3 is TGCGCCAGCAGCCAAGATCTCTCATTCGGACAGGGCAACACTGAAGCTTTCTTT. Protein sequence: CASSQDLSFGQGNTEAFF.

This sequence joins TRBV10-3 and TRBJ1-5, with a possible D match to TRBD1 (6 bases). The V end was cut by 0 bases, the J end by 2 bases, with 14 bases between. This CDR3 spans 17 amino acids. In germline, CDR1 is ENHRY, CDR2 SYGVKD. The chain's CDR3 is CAISESGGGVGNQPQHF. Written as DNA, the CDR3 is TGTGCCATCAGTGAGTCTGGGGGCGGGGTTGGCAATCAGCCCCAGCATTTT.

The rearrangement joins TRBV6-5 to TRBJ2-7, with a possible D match to TRBD1 (5 bases). The length of the CDR3 is 11 residues. The germline V gene encodes CDR1 MNHEY and CDR2 SVGAGI. The V gene lost 5 bases and the J gene lost 7 bases, with 9 bases spanning the gap. The CDR3 bases are TGTGCCAGCAGTCCGACAGCGGAGCAGTACTTC. Amino acid sequence: CASSPTAEQYF.

The CDR3 sequence is CASTSGGSTDTQYF. CDR3 in DNA: TGCGCCAGCACTAGCGGGGGGAGCACAGATACGCAGTATTTT. The chain employs TRBV10-2 and TRBJ2-3, with 11 bases lining up with TRBD2. The ends lost 7 bases at V and 0 bases at J; junction bases unmatched: 0. Germline V gene lookup returns CDR1 WSHSY and CDR2 SAAADI. The CDR3 has 14 amino acids.

The V and J genes are TRBV5-5 and TRBJ2-4; 8 bases map to TRBD1. Germline V CDR1 and CDR2: SGHKS, YYEKEE (reference sequence). The CDR3 covers 17 residues. Trimming removed 4 bases from V and 2 bases from J; junction bases left unmatched: 11. The CDR3 reads CASSAEDRANPKNIQYF. The CDR3 region has the DNA TGTGCCAGCAGCGCCGAGGACAGGGCCAATCCCAAAAACATTCAGTACTTC.